This T cell receptor beta chain is from a study of T cells in tuberculosis. Whole-study context: IGRA-negative adolescents, IGRA-positive adolescents with latent tuberculosis and adults with active tuberculosis formed this South African cohort.

A word on this clone: Its antigen remains unknown.

The germline gives CDR1 LNHDA, CDR2 SQIVND (reference sequence). There are 14 residues in the CDR3. Unmatched junction bases numbered 1, after V lost 5 bases and J lost 0 bases. Whole-study results and caveats: GEM motif frequencies gave about 70% accuracy; the GMM repertoire gave roughly 90%. Smaller distances to GMM-specific TCRs suggested their expansion in active tuberculosis. The TCR-beta difference was not significant; alpha differences partly reflected length.

The data were produced by immunoSEQ multiplex PCR, yet TCRdb's version contains in-frame clones alone and is incomplete. The sample yields around 30,000 clones, approximately 95% seen once. This receptor was obtained from a donor aged 10-29 years with latent tuberculosis or without tuberculosis infection. Sequenced material: PBMCs. The V and J genes are TRBV19 and TRBJ2-7, with 10 bases that match TRBD2. The CDR3, as DNA: TGTGCCAGTAGTGCTAGCGGGAGCTCCTACGAGCAGTACTTC. It translates to CASSASGSSYEQYF.